The clone carrying this TCR beta chain was detected once. This record comes from a study of blood T cell repertoires in COVID-19. The repertoire was sequenced with immunoSEQ multiplex PCR; TCRdb's copy has only in-frame clones and lacks some. This sample yields a few hundred thousand clones, of which approximately 90% are seen a single time; 1.2% belongs to the top ten. The V gene's germline CDR1 is SGDLS and CDR2 YYNGEE. The CDR3 loop spans 14 amino acids. Trimming cost V 2 bases and J 7 bases, with 13 bases left between them. Sequencing was carried out using PBMCs or T cells enriched from blood (not recorded which). This receptor was obtained from a woman aged 18-35 years who had recovered from COVID-19. This chain uses TRBV9 with TRBJ2-1; a possible D gene is TRBD2 (6 bases). The CDR3 DNA is TGTGCCAGCAGCGTTGGGGGTGGGAGGAATGAGCAGTTCTTC. It specifies CASSVGGGRNEQFF.